Following are 6 T cell receptor beta chains from one sample sequenced in a study of cytomegalovirus exposure and HLA in healthy donors. A multiplex PCR was run with 60 Vbeta primers and 13 Jbeta primers. TCRdb's table, derived via immunoSEQ multiplex PCR, lists solely in-frame clones and lacks some. The sample has some 150,000 clones; roughly 80% are singletons. The sample comprised PBMCs. The receptors were gathered from a human donor in good health.

The chain couples TRBV7-8 to TRBJ2-5, with 9 positions matching TRBD2. V lost 3 bases and J lost 7; bases outside the gene matches: 6. There are 14 residues in the CDR3. Germline V gene lookup returns CDR1 SGHVS and CDR2 FQNEAQ. DNA for the CDR3: TGTGCCAGCAGCTTGGGGACTAGCTCAGGGACCCAGTACTTC. Translated, it gives CASSLGTSSGTQYF.

A remark on this clone: A junction boundary mismatches the germline segment, possibly from a read error. The chain uses TRBV7-9 and TRBJ2-3; D not resolved. CDR1 and CDR2 (germline): SEHNR, FQNEAQ (reference sequence). The CDR3 runs to 12 residues. The chain's CDR3 is CSSSLSVRTQYF. For the CDR3, the DNA is TGTTCCAGCAGCTTGTCAGTCCGTACGCAGTATTTT.

J is TRBJ1-4 and V is TRBV19, with D possibly matching TRBD1 (6 bases). Looked up from germline, CDR1 is LNHDA and CDR2 is SQIVND (reference sequence). The length of the CDR3 is 13 residues. Deletions cut 11 bases from V and 6 bases from J, with 16 bases between. The CDR3 is CAASKGVYEKLFF. The CDR3, as DNA: TGTGCCGCTTCGAAGGGGGTGTATGAAAAACTGTTTTTT.

This chain uses TRBV7-3 with TRBJ2-1, with D maybe TRBD2 (6 bases). Per the germline V gene, CDR1 is SGHTA and CDR2 is FQGTGA. Trimming removed 4 bases at V and 5 bases at J, with 18 bases between. The CDR3 loop spans 16 amino acids. CDR3 loop: CASSYQAGGANNEQFF. In DNA, the CDR3 is TGTGCCAGCAGCTACCAAGCGGGTGGGGCAAACAATGAGCAGTTCTTC.

The V call is TRBV13, the J call TRBJ2-7, with TRBD1 matching over 7 bases. The CDR3 contains 14 residues. Unmatched junction bases numbered 5, after V lost 0 bases and J lost 6 bases. Germline V CDR1 and CDR2: PRHDT, FYEKMQ (reference sequence). The CDR3 sequence is CASSLGQGVREQYF. CDR3 bases: TGTGCCAGCAGCTTAGGTCAGGGGGTCCGCGAGCAGTACTTC.

The rearrangement links TRBV19 to TRBJ2-5, with D unclear. V dropped 2 bases and J dropped 3 bases, with 7 bases sitting between them. Germline assignment: CDR1 LNHDA and CDR2 SQIVND (reference sequence). This CDR3 comprises 13 residues. Written as DNA, the CDR3 is TGTGCCAGTAGTATATTTCCAAAAGAGACCCAGTACTTC. This encodes CASSIFPKETQYF.